The 26 T cell receptor beta chains below come from one sample, sequenced in a study of identical twins. One entry per CDR3 protein, called by TCRdb with MiXCR from the 5' RACE reads. The table lists some 200,000 distinct CDR3 sequences, less than 8% of them singletons. These records were also assigned to another study, of yellow fever vaccine responses in identical twins.

The sequenced sample consisted of memory (CD45RO+) T cells sorted from blood. The receptors stem from a woman between 18 and 29 years old in good health.

The chain links TRBV28 to TRBJ2-5; 7 nucleotides line up with TRBD2. In germline, CDR1 is MDHEN, CDR2 SYDVKM. J lost 7 bases, V lost 3 bases, and 14 bases had no gene match. The CDR3 runs 16 residues. The CDR3 sequence is CASSFQPLGGLGTQYF. The DNA of the CDR3 is TGTGCCAGCAGTTTCCAACCACTGGGAGGGTTGGGGACCCAGTACTTC.

This clonotype has a count of ten or more. The gene calls are TRBV12-3 or TRBV12-4 and TRBJ2-3; no clear D. The length of the CDR3 is 15 residues. The V end lost 2 bases, the J end lost 1 base, and 10 bases lay between the germline ends. CDR3 sequence reads: CASSLRVSGTDTQYF. The CDR3 nucleotides read TGTGCCAGCAGTTTAAGGGTATCAGGCACAGATACGCAGTATTTT.

This clonotype was found many times. V usage is TRBV29-1 and J usage is TRBJ2-3; no clear D gene. V gave up 7 bases and J gave up 5 bases, with 10 bases separating them. The germline gives CDR1 SQVTM, CDR2 ANQGSEA. The CDR3 covers 11 residues. CDR3 sequence: CSAGFGDTQYF. In DNA, the CDR3 is TGCAGCGCCGGGTTTGGAGATACGCAGTATTTT.

This clonotype was recorded a few times. J is TRBJ1-5 and V is TRBV28; D remains unclear. The length of the CDR3 is 15 residues. Trimming removed 6 bases at V and 2 bases at J, with 14 bases between. Looked up from germline, CDR1 is MDHEN and CDR2 is SYDVKM. The DNA of the CDR3 is TGTGCCAGCAGCATAGGGAGTATTGGCAATCAGCCCCAGCATTTT. Amino acid sequence: CASSIGSIGNQPQHF.

This clonotype was detected a few times. The chain couples TRBV30 to TRBJ1-6; D unclear. Germline V lookup: CDR1 GTSNPN, CDR2 SVGIG (reference sequence). The CDR3 has 13 residues. The V end lost 3 bases, the J end lost 5 bases, and 8 bases lay between the germline ends. This chain's CDR3 is CAWRSGNNSPLHF. CDR3 DNA sequence: TGTGCCTGGAGGTCCGGCAATAATTCACCCCTCCACTTT.

This clonotype was found many times. The chain links TRBV12-3 or TRBV12-4 to TRBJ2-1, with 8 bases that match TRBD2. The CDR3 is 16 amino acids. V lost 6 bases, J lost 5 bases, and 12 bases stayed unmatched. The CDR3 region has the DNA TGTGCCAGCAGGTCGACCGGGACTAGGGCCAACAATGAGCAGTTCTTC. This gives the protein CASRSTGTRANNEQFF.

The chain is built from TRBV10-3 and TRBJ2-5; 9 bases match TRBD2. Germline trimming cut 9 bases from V and 2 bases from J; bases unmatched to any gene: 7. The CDR3 covers 14 residues. The germline V gene encodes CDR1 ENHRY and CDR2 SYGVKD. The CDR3 loop reads CAMAEAGGQETQYF. CDR3 DNA sequence: TGTGCCATGGCTGAAGCGGGAGGACAAGAGACCCAGTACTTC.

V usage is TRBV28 and J usage is TRBJ1-1, with a tentative D call TRBD1 (5 bases). This CDR3 is built from 16 residues. Germline V gene data show CDR1 as MDHEN and CDR2 as SYDVKM. Trimming cost V 4 bases and J 4 bases, with 19 bases left between them. This CDR3 is CASSSGSGQGSTEAFF. CDR3 sequence (DNA): TGTGCCAGCAGTTCGGGCTCAGGGCAGGGAAGCACTGAAGCTTTCTTT. Full variable domain (missing parts from reference TRBV28 and TRBJ1-1): DVKVTQSSRYLVKRTGEKVFLECVQDMDHENMFWYRQDPGLGLRLIYFSYDVKMKEKGDIPEGYSVSREKKERFSLILESASTNQTSMYLCASSSGSGQGSTEAFFGQGTRLTVV.

This clonotype has only a few counts. This chain joins TRBV20-1 and TRBJ2-7, with 7 bases lining up with TRBD2. The ends lost 6 bases at V and 0 bases at J; junction bases unmatched: 8. Germline lookup yields CDR1 DFQATT and CDR2 SNEGSKA (reference sequence). The CDR3 is 14 residues long. The CDR3 sequence is CSARRLALSYEQYF. In nucleotides, the CDR3 is TGCAGTGCCCGAAGACTAGCCCTCTCCTACGAGCAGTACTTC.

CDR3 in amino acids: CASNKAGGPYEQYF. The CDR3 bases are TGTGCCAGCAACAAAGCGGGAGGGCCTTACGAGCAGTACTTC. The rearrangement joins TRBV6-1 to TRBJ2-7; 10 nucleotides agree with TRBD2. This CDR3 has 14 amino acids. Trimming at V came to 7 bases and at J to 4 bases, leaving 7 bases not matched to a gene. Germline V CDR1 and CDR2: MNHNS, SASEGT.

This clonotype has a handful of counts. This chain links TRBV24-1 with TRBJ1-2, with D unresolved. Germline V lookup: CDR1 KGHDR, CDR2 SFDVKD. This CDR3 is built from 12 residues. Trimming shortened V by 1 base and J by 8 bases, and 7 bases separated the two germline ends. The CDR3 DNA is TGTGCCACCAGTGATTTAGCAGACGGCTACACCTTC. Protein product: CATSDLADGYTF.

The chain joins TRBV5-5 to TRBJ2-5; 13 positions match TRBD2. Germline V lookup: CDR1 SGHKS, CDR2 YYEKEE (reference sequence). The CDR3 covers 17 residues. V gave up 3 bases and J gave up 2 bases; unmatched junction bases: 7. CDR3 sequence (DNA): TGTGCCAGCAGCTCGACTAGCGGGAGGACATCACAAGAGACCCAGTACTTC. This gives the protein CASSSTSGRTSQETQYF. The entire variable domain, with the rest obtained from reference TRBV5-5 and TRBJ2-5, is as follows: DAGVTQSPTHLIKTRGQQVTLRCSPISGHKSVSWYQQVLGQGPQFIFQYYEKEERGRGNFPDRFSARQFPNYSSELNVNALLLGDSALYLCASSSTSGRTSQETQYFGPGTRLLVL.

This clonotype was detected a few times. The rearrangement links TRBV28 to TRBJ2-5, with D perhaps being TRBD1 or TRBD2 (5 bases each). The CDR3 totals 15 residues. Trimming removed 5 bases at V and 5 bases at J, with 18 bases between. Germline CDR1 is MDHEN and CDR2 is SYDVKM. This CDR3 is CASSGRQGVRETQYF. As DNA, the CDR3 is TGTGCCAGCAGTGGTCGGCAGGGAGTTCGGGAGACCCAGTACTTC.

This clonotype was seen more than once but under ten times. The chain combines TRBV25-1 with TRBJ2-5; 8 bases align to TRBD1. Looked up from germline, CDR1 is MGHDK and CDR2 is SYGVNS. J was trimmed by 1 base and V by 7 bases; bases with no gene match: 5. The CDR3 has 14 residues. The CDR3 DNA sequence: TGTGCCAGCACCCCAGGACAGGGCCAAGAGACCCAGTACTTC. It is translated as CASTPGQGQETQYF.

There are a few counts of this clonotype. The rearrangement links TRBV5-1 to TRBJ2-3; 8 nucleotides line up with TRBD1. The ends lost 7 bases at V and 4 bases at J; junction bases unmatched: 8. CDR3 length: 14 residues. From germline, CDR1 is SGHRS and CDR2 YFSETQ. The CDR3 sequence is CASSNQGASDTQYF. The CDR3 bases are TGCGCCAGCTCCAACCAGGGGGCGTCAGATACGCAGTATTTT. The variable domain in full, completed from reference TRBV5-1 and TRBJ2-3, reads KAGVTQTPRYLIKTRGQQVTLSCSPISGHRSVSWYQQTPGQGLQFLFEYFSETQRNKGNFPGRFSGRQFSNSRSEMNVSTLELGDSALYLCASSNQGASDTQYFGPGTRLTVL.

This clonotype showed up many times. V is TRBV12-3 or TRBV12-4 and J is TRBJ1-2; possible D gene TRBD1, 6 bases. The length of the CDR3 is 16 residues. Trimming removed 3 bases from V and 4 bases from J, with 18 bases in between. The CDR3 region has the DNA TGTGCCAGCAGTTTTATTAATTCGGACAGTAGCTATGGCTACACCTTC. Translated, it gives CASSFINSDSSYGYTF.

This rearrangement joins TRBV27 to TRBJ2-1, with D possibly TRBD2 on 5 matching bases. Trimming shortened V by 6 bases and J by 3 bases, and 12 bases separated the two germline ends. CDR1 is MNHEY and CDR2 is SMNVEV in the germline V gene (reference sequence). This CDR3 spans 14 amino acids. The chain's CDR3 is CASRRALIYNEQFF. The CDR3 DNA sequence: TGTGCCAGCAGGAGGGCGTTGATCTACAATGAGCAGTTCTTC.

The gene calls are TRBV20-1 and TRBJ2-1, with D maybe TRBD2 (6 bases). The CDR3 covers 16 residues. Germline values: CDR1 DFQATT, CDR2 SNEGSKA (reference sequence). Trimming removed 5 bases from V and 4 bases from J, with 21 bases in between. CDR3 DNA sequence: TGCAGTGCTCGGACCGGGGCGGGAACGAAATACAATGAGCAGTTCTTC. It translates to CSARTGAGTKYNEQFF.

The rearrangement links TRBV6-5 to TRBJ1-4, with D perhaps TRBD1 (5 bases). The germline gives CDR1 MNHEY, CDR2 SVGAGI. V dropped 0 bases and J dropped 0 bases, with 11 bases sitting between them. The CDR3 covers 17 residues. CDR3 region: CASSYSNPGATNEKLFF. The CDR3 DNA is TGTGCCAGCAGTTACTCGAATCCGGGGGCAACTAATGAAAAACTGTTTTTT.

V gene TRBV25-1 combines with J gene TRBJ1-4; no definite D call. Germline V lookup: CDR1 MGHDK, CDR2 SYGVNS. The CDR3 runs 14 residues. Deletions cut 2 bases from V and 7 bases from J, with 11 bases between. CDR3 amino acids: CASSEGGRGEKLFF. In nucleotides, the CDR3 is TGTGCCAGCAGTGAAGGTGGGAGAGGTGAAAAACTGTTTTTT.

The chain recombines TRBV7-8 with TRBJ1-2; 7 bases map to TRBD1. Germline loops: CDR1 SGHVS, CDR2 FQNEAQ. The CDR3 runs 14 residues. Losses at the gene ends were 4 bases for V and 8 bases for J; bases not matched to a gene: 10. In DNA form, the CDR3 reads TGTGCCAGCAGCTACCCCGGGACAGCCGGCGGCTACACCTTC. This codes for CASSYPGTAGGYTF.

This clonotype appeared many times. The gene calls are TRBV5-6 and TRBJ2-3, with D possibly TRBD1 on 5 matching bases. V was trimmed by 0 bases and J by 2 bases, leaving 7 bases between them. Germline CDR1 is SGHDT and CDR2 is YYEEEE. This CDR3 is built from 14 residues. The CDR3 sequence: CASSLGRDTDTQYF. Written as DNA, the CDR3 is TGTGCCAGCAGCTTGGGCAGGGACACAGATACGCAGTATTTT.

This clonotype was seen more than once but under ten times. This chain joins TRBV4-3 and TRBJ2-3; TRBD2 matches 9 bases. CDR1 is LGHNA and CDR2 is YSLEER in the germline V gene. Germline trimming cut 1 base from V and 5 bases from J; bases unmatched to any gene: 10. This CDR3 contains 17 residues. CDR3 sequence reads: CASSQGAASGIRDTQYF. DNA of the CDR3: TGCGCCAGCAGCCAAGGGGCAGCTAGCGGGATTAGAGATACGCAGTATTTT.

This clonotype turned up a few times. The chain uses TRBV10-3 and TRBJ2-2; 8 nucleotides match TRBD2. After removal of 10 bases from V and 1 base from J, the junction contained 8 bases not matched to a gene. The germline V gene encodes CDR1 ENHRY and CDR2 SYGVKD. The CDR3 covers 15 residues. The CDR3 DNA follows: TGTGCCACTCGGGGGGGACCGGAGAACACCGGGGAGCTGTTTTTT. This sequence encodes CATRGGPENTGELFF.

The table lists this clonotype with many counts. The chain uses TRBV9 and TRBJ2-7, with 11 bases lining up with TRBD2. Losses at the gene ends were 4 bases for V and 6 bases for J; bases not matched to a gene: 9. The germline V gene encodes CDR1 SGDLS and CDR2 YYNGEE. There are 15 residues in the CDR3. CDR3 region: CASSLSGTSGGEQYF. The CDR3, as DNA: TGTGCCAGCAGCCTTAGTGGGACTAGCGGTGGCGAGCAGTACTTC.

The sample holds many counts of this clonotype. The chain carries TRBV12-3 or TRBV12-4 and TRBJ2-5; TRBD1 matches 11 bases. The V segment lost 3 bases and the J segment 1 base; nucleotides outside the gene matches: 4. This CDR3 comprises 16 residues. This CDR3 reads CASSFGQGAGQETQYF. Here the CDR3 DNA reads TGTGCCAGCAGTTTCGGACAGGGGGCAGGCCAAGAGACCCAGTACTTC.